This TCR beta chain was sequenced for a study of preoperative IRX-2 immunotherapy in early breast cancer. Trimming removed 4 bases at V and 2 bases at J, with 10 bases between. The germline V gene has CDR1 MNHGY and CDR2 SAAAGT. The CDR3 length is 14 residues. Treatment in this sample: preoperative locoregional IRX-2 cytokine immunotherapy. Preoperative locoregional IRX-2 cytokine immunotherapy was tested in the phase Ib source study. The data were produced by immunoSEQ multiplex PCR, yet TCRdb's version contains in-frame clones alone and is incomplete. The sample contains some 99,000 clones, about nine tenths of which appear only once.

The TCR originated in a human donor with breast cancer. The sequenced sample was tumor tissue, obtained after IRX-2 immunotherapy. The chain couples TRBV6-8 to TRBJ2-3; D is possibly TRBD1 or TRBD2 (5 bases each). CDR3 coding DNA: TGTGCCAGCAGTTGGGGGACGATCACAGATACGCAGTATTTT. Protein product: CASSWGTITDTQYF.